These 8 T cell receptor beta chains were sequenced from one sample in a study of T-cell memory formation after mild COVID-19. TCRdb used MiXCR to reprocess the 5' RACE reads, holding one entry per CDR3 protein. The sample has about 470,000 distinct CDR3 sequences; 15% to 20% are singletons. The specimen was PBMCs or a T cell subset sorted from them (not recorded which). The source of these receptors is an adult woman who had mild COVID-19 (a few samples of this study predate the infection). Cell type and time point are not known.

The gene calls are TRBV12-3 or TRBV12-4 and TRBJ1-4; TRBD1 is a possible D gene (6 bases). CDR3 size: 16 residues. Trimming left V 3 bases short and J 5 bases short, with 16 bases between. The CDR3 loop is CASSFFLGQGNEKLFF. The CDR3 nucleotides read TGTGCCAGCAGTTTCTTCCTAGGCCAGGGGAATGAAAAACTGTTTTTT.

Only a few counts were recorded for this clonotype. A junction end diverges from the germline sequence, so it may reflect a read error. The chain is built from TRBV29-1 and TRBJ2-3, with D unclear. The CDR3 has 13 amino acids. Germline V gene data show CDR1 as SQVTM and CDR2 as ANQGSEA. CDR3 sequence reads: CSVSGVSTDTQCF. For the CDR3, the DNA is TGCAGCGTTTCGGGTGTTAGCACAGATACGCAGTGTTTT.

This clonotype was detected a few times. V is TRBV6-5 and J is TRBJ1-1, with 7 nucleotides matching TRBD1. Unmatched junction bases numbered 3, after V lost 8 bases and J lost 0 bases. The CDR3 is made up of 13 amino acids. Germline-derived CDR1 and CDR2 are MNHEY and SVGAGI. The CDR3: CASHRGLNTEAFF. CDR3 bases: TGTGCCAGCCACAGGGGCTTGAACACTGAAGCTTTCTTT.

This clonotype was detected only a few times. CDR3 sequence reads: CASSQGGLNQPQHF. CDR3 nucleotides: TGTGCCAGCAGCCAAGGGGGGTTGAATCAGCCCCAGCATTTT. This rearrangement joins TRBV3-1 to TRBJ1-5, with D maybe TRBD1 (5 bases). The CDR3 spans 14 residues. Germline V gene data show CDR1 as LGHDT and CDR2 as YNNKEL (reference sequence). Trimming cost V 1 base and J 4 bases, with 8 bases left between them. The entire variable domain, with the rest obtained from reference TRBV3-1 and TRBJ1-5, is as follows: DTAVSQTPKYLVTQMGNDKSIKCEQNLGHDTMYWYKQDSKKFLKIMFSYNNKELIINETVPNRFSPKSPDKAHLNLHINSLELGDSAVYFCASSQGGLNQPQHFGDGTRLSIL.

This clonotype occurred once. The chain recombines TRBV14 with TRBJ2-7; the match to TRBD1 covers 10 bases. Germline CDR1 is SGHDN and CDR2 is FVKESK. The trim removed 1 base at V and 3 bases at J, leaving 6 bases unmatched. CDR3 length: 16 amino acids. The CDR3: CASSQVGQGYDYEQYF. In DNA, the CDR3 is TGTGCCAGCAGCCAAGTGGGACAGGGGTACGACTACGAGCAGTACTTC.

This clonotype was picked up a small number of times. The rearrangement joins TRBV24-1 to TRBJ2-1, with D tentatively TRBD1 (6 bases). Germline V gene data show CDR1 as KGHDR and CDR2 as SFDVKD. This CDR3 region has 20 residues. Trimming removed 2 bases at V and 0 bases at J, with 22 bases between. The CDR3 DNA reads TGTGCCACCAGTGATTCAGGGACACCGGGACGGGTGGGCTCCTACAATGAGCAGTTCTTC. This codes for CATSDSGTPGRVGSYNEQFF.

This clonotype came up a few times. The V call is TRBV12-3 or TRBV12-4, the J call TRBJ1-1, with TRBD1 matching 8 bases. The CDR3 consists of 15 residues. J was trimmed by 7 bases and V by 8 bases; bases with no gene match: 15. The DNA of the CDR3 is TGTGCCAGCGGGCAGGGGGCCGATTTTGGGGGTGAAGCTTTCTTT. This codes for CASGQGADFGGEAFF.

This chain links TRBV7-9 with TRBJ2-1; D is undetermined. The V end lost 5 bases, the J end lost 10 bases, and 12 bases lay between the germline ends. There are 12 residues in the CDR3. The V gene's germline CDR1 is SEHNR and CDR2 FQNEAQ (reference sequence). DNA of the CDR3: TGTGCCAGCAGCGCGAGTCGGGTCGAGCAGTTCTTC. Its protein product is CASSASRVEQFF.